These 28 T cell receptor beta chains were all obtained from the same sample, sequenced in a study of cytomegalovirus exposure and HLA in healthy donors. Primers: 60 Vbeta forward and 13 Jbeta reverse. Sequencing was performed with immunoSEQ multiplex PCR; in TCRdb, only in-frame clones are kept and a portion is missing. The data hold some 190,000 clones, with more than 75% observed a single time. The specimen sequenced was PBMCs. These receptors all stem from a woman aged 30 to 39 in good health and CMV-seropositive.

CDR3 sequence (DNA): TGTGCCAGCAGACGGGACAGGAGCTCCTACGAGCAGTACTTC. Translation gives CASRRDRSSYEQYF. The J gene is TRBJ2-7, the V gene TRBV7-2; 8 positions match TRBD1. Germline CDR1 SGHTA, CDR2 FQGNSA. With 6 bases clipped from V and 0 bases from J, the junction kept 4 bases outside the gene matches. The CDR3 runs to 14 residues.

The J gene is TRBJ2-5, the V gene TRBV27; 7 bases line up with TRBD1. The J call may not be correct, given that the DNA end is closer to TRBJ2-7. This CDR3 has 15 residues. Germline V gene lookup returns CDR1 MNHEY and CDR2 SMNVEV (reference sequence). This CDR3 is CASSLSAYRGTEQYF. CDR3 sequence (DNA): TGTGCCAGCAGTTTATCGGCCTACAGGGGTACCGAGCAGTACTTC.

This clone was seen only a few times. The chain recombines TRBV5-5 with TRBJ2-7; 9 nucleotides align to TRBD1. Germline V gene data show CDR1 as SGHKS and CDR2 as YYEKEE (reference sequence). V gave up 5 bases and J gave up 3 bases; unmatched junction bases: 6. This CDR3 spans 14 amino acids. CDR3 sequence reads: CASSSGTGIYEQYF. DNA of the CDR3: TGTGCCAGCAGTTCCGGGACAGGGATCTACGAGCAGTACTTC.

This clone has more than one count but fewer than ten. This sequence joins TRBV11-3 and TRBJ1-3; TRBD1 agrees at 10 bases. With V trimmed by 5 bases and J by 0 bases, 10 bases remained unmatched. Looked up from germline, CDR1 is SGHNT and CDR2 is YENEEA. This CDR3 has 18 amino acids. The CDR3 DNA reads TGTGCCAGCAGCCCCCGGGGGACAGGGGACGACTCTGGAAACACCATATATTTT. It translates to CASSPRGTGDDSGNTIYF.

The rearrangement joins TRBV4-3 to TRBJ1-2; D remains unclear. Germline V gene sequence: CDR1 LGHNA, CDR2 YSLEER. V was clipped by 0 bases and J by 7 bases, with 9 bases between them. The CDR3 consists of 13 residues. CDR3 sequence: CASSQEWSGGYTF. The CDR3 DNA follows: TGCGCCAGCAGCCAAGAATGGAGTGGTGGCTACACCTTC.

The CDR3, as DNA: TGTGCCAGCAGCCGGGCCGGGAATAGCAATCAGCCCCAGCATTTT. Its protein is CASSRAGNSNQPQHF. The chain employs TRBV5-5 and TRBJ1-5; D is ambiguous. V was shortened by 4 bases and J by 0 bases, with 11 bases between the two germline ends. Looked up from germline, CDR1 is SGHKS and CDR2 is YYEKEE (reference sequence). The length of the CDR3 is 15 residues.

This chain connects TRBV27 to TRBJ2-5, with 9 positions matching TRBD1. Gene TRBJ2-7 matches the end of the DNA better, so the J call may be wrong. From germline, CDR1 is MNHEY and CDR2 SMNVEV (reference sequence). The CDR3 runs to 15 residues. CDR3 sequence (DNA): TGTGCCAGCAGTTTATCGGGACAGGGATCCTACGAGCAGTACTTC. It is translated as CASSLSGQGSYEQYF.

V usage is TRBV6-1 and J usage is TRBJ1-1; D is unresolved. The CDR3 sequence is 17 residues long. Per germline, CDR1 MNHNS and CDR2 SASEGT. Deletions cut 2 bases from V and 3 bases from J, with 19 bases between. CDR3 loop: CASSERSSGNKYTEAFF. The CDR3 nucleotides read TGTGCCAGCAGTGAAAGGAGCTCGGGTAATAAATACACTGAAGCTTTCTTT.

The chain links TRBV4-1 to TRBJ2-5; 8 bases are a match to TRBD1. Germline trimming cut 3 bases from V and 5 bases from J; bases unmatched to any gene: 2. CDR1 and CDR2 (germline): MGHRA, YSYEKL. CDR3 length equals 13 residues. CDR3 loop: CASSQGQVETQYF. CDR3 sequence (DNA): TGCGCCAGCAGCCAGGGACAGGTTGAGACCCAGTACTTC.

The chain combines TRBV6-1 with TRBJ1-6; D is possibly TRBD1 (5 bases). The germline gives CDR1 MNHNS, CDR2 SASEGT. V was trimmed by 1 base and J by 7 bases, leaving 11 bases between them. The CDR3 is 15 amino acids. The chain's CDR3 is CASSEGAGRNSPLHF. The CDR3, as DNA: TGTGCCAGCAGTGAAGGGGCAGGGAGGAATTCACCCCTCCACTTT.

This chain connects TRBV18 to TRBJ1-4; weak D call: TRBD1 (5 bases). Germline V gives CDR1 KGHSH, CDR2 LQKENI. With 4 bases removed from V and 3 bases from J, the gap between germline ends came to 12 bases. This CDR3 spans 15 amino acids. CDR3 protein: CASSLQRGPNEKLFF. DNA of the CDR3: TGTGCCAGCTCACTACAAAGGGGCCCTAATGAAAAACTGTTTTTT.

The rearrangement links TRBV12-5 to TRBJ2-1, with 14 bases identical to TRBD2. V dropped 6 bases and J dropped 9; count of bases not matched to a gene: 7. Per the germline V gene, CDR1 is LGHNT and CDR2 is FRNRAP. The CDR3 length is 15 residues. CDR3 DNA: TGTGCTAGTGGGAGGACTAGCGGGGGGCAGGGTGAGCAGTTCTTC. Residues: CASGRTSGGQGEQFF.

V gene TRBV5-4 combines with J gene TRBJ2-5; 7 bases are a match to TRBD2. The CDR3 runs to 15 residues. V trimming: 4 bases; J trimming: 0 bases; junction bases outside the gene matches: 6. Looked up from germline, CDR1 is SGHNT and CDR2 is YYREEE (reference sequence). The CDR3 bases are TGTGCCAGCAGCCTGGGGGGGGACGACCAAGAGACCCAGTACTTC. Encoded protein: CASSLGGDDQETQYF.

The chain links TRBV7-4 to TRBJ2-7; D may be TRBD1 (6 bases). The ends were cut back, 5 bases at V and 3 bases at J, with 14 bases in the middle. This CDR3 is 14 amino acids long. Germline lookup yields CDR1 SGHVT and CDR2 SQSDAQ. The CDR3 sequence is CASSGGLGHYEQYF. Written as DNA, the CDR3 is TGTGCCAGCAGCGGGGGCTTGGGACACTACGAGCAGTACTTC.

This chain joins TRBV2 and TRBJ1-5; 7 bases map to TRBD1. CDR1 is SNHLY and CDR2 is FYNNEI in the germline V gene. The CDR3 length is 14 residues. V lost 6 bases to trimming and J lost 4 bases; unmatched junction nucleotides: 6. The chain's CDR3 is CASRGQPGNQPQHF. DNA of the CDR3: TGTGCCAGCAGGGGACAGCCGGGGAATCAGCCCCAGCATTTT.

V usage is TRBV12-5 and J usage is TRBJ2-1; 9 bases line up with TRBD2. The germline CDR1 and CDR2 sequences are LGHNT and FRNRAP. The CDR3 covers 16 residues. Unmatched junction bases numbered 9, after V lost 2 bases and J lost 7 bases. The CDR3 protein is CASGLSGGPGGNEQFF. The DNA of the CDR3 is TGTGCTAGTGGTTTGAGCGGGGGGCCGGGGGGGAATGAGCAGTTCTTC.

The DNA of the CDR3 is TGTGCCAGCTCACCCCCGACAGGGACTCTCTATGGCTACACCTTC. Amino acids: CASSPPTGTLYGYTF. The chain employs TRBV18 and TRBJ1-2; TRBD1 matches at 7 bases. The CDR3 has 15 amino acids. J was trimmed by 4 bases and V by 3 bases; bases with no gene match: 8. The germline gives CDR1 KGHSH, CDR2 LQKENI.

V usage is TRBV30 and J usage is TRBJ1-4; 8 positions match TRBD1. The J segment lost 8 bases and the V segment lost 1 base, leaving 9 bases of the junction unmatched. Looked up from germline, CDR1 is GTSNPN and CDR2 is SVGIG (reference sequence). The CDR3 length is 15 residues. The CDR3 sequence: CAWSDLSGQEEKLFF. The CDR3, as DNA: TGTGCCTGGAGTGATCTATCGGGACAGGAGGAAAAACTGTTTTTT.

This rearrangement joins TRBV6-7 to TRBJ2-5, with TRBD2 matching over 10 bases. TRBV6-7 falls under the ORF class, with uncertain function. The length of the CDR3 is 15 residues. The V segment lost 6 bases and the J segment 9 bases; nucleotides outside the gene matches: 13. The chain's CDR3 is CASRTLAGAEEAQYF. CDR3 nucleotides: TGTGCCAGCAGGACCCTAGCGGGGGCCGAGGAGGCCCAGTACTTC.

The chain employs TRBV18 and TRBJ2-1; 8 positions agree with TRBD1. The CDR3 is 15 residues long. CDR1 is KGHSH, CDR2 LQKENI, per germline. Trimming removed 3 bases from V and 5 bases from J; junction bases left unmatched: 6. CDR3 residues: CASSPGTGPDNEQFF. The CDR3 DNA follows: TGTGCCAGCTCACCCGGGACAGGACCTGACAATGAGCAGTTCTTC.

The rearrangement links TRBV28 to TRBJ2-3; 7 positions agree with TRBD1. The germline V gene encodes CDR1 MDHEN and CDR2 SYDVKM. CDR3 length: 13 amino acids. Trimming at V came to 6 bases and at J to 7 bases, leaving 7 bases not matched to a gene. CDR3: CASRRQGWNTQYF. The CDR3 DNA reads TGTGCCAGCAGAAGACAGGGTTGGAATACGCAGTATTTT.

This rearrangement joins TRBV5-6 to TRBJ2-5; possible D gene TRBD1, 5 bases. Trimming took off 4 bases at V and 1 base at J, with 11 bases between the two ends. This CDR3 has 14 residues. Germline CDR1 SGHDT, CDR2 YYEEEE. CDR3: CASSLDRIQETQYF. The DNA of the CDR3 is TGTGCCAGCAGCCTTGACAGAATCCAAGAGACCCAGTACTTC.

V usage is TRBV5-1 and J usage is TRBJ2-5; a possible D gene is TRBD1 (6 bases). The CDR3 runs 15 residues. Germline assignment: CDR1 SGHRS and CDR2 YFSETQ. Trimming stripped 0 bases from V and 1 base from J, with 10 bases between. CDR3: CASSLDRASQETQYF. In DNA form, the CDR3 reads TGCGCCAGCAGCTTGGACAGGGCCTCCCAAGAGACCCAGTACTTC.

This chain connects TRBV29-1 to TRBJ2-1; 9 nucleotides align to TRBD2. V shed 6 bases, J shed 5 bases, and the junction held 8 bases outside the gene matches. The germline gives CDR1 SQVTM, CDR2 ANQGSEA. The CDR3 covers 14 residues. For the CDR3, the DNA is TGCAGCGTCGCGGGAGGGTCCGGGGACAATGAGCAGTTCTTC. Its translation is CSVAGGSGDNEQFF.

The V and J genes are TRBV5-4 and TRBJ2-4, with 7 bases lining up with TRBD1. The ends lost 4 bases at V and 4 bases at J; junction bases unmatched: 8. Per the germline V gene, CDR1 is SGHNT and CDR2 is YYREEE (reference sequence). This CDR3 has 15 amino acids. The CDR3 reads CASSGPGQLKNIQYF. The CDR3, as DNA: TGTGCCAGCAGCGGTCCGGGACAGTTAAAAAACATTCAGTACTTC.

This clone occurred once. The chain uses TRBV7-9 and TRBJ1-4; D gene ambiguous. This CDR3 spans 14 amino acids. Trimming pared 4 bases from V and 0 bases from J, leaving 6 bases between. Looked up from germline, CDR1 is SEHNR and CDR2 is FQNEAQ (reference sequence). The CDR3 sequence is CASSSLPTNEKLFF. In DNA, the CDR3 is TGTGCCAGCAGCTCCCTCCCAACTAATGAAAAACTGTTTTTT.

This clone came up a few times. The rearrangement uses TRBV7-9 and TRBJ2-6; D gene uncertain. Germline V lookup: CDR1 SEHNR, CDR2 FQNEAQ (reference sequence). CDR3 length: 13 amino acids. V gave up 6 bases and J gave up 2 bases, with 5 bases separating them. CDR3 DNA sequence: TGTGCCAGCAGTTATACTGGGGCCAACGTCCTGACTTTC. This gives the protein CASSYTGANVLTF.

The chain carries TRBV6-5 and TRBJ1-3, with 7 bases identical to TRBD1. CDR1 and CDR2 from the germline V gene are MNHEY and SVGAGI. Germline trimming cut 2 bases from V and 1 base from J; bases unmatched to any gene: 2. CDR3 length: 15 residues. CDR3 amino acids: CASSYRGQSGNTIYF. The CDR3 DNA sequence: TGTGCCAGCAGTTACAGGGGGCAATCTGGAAACACCATATATTTT.